This is a list of T cell receptor beta chains from one sample in a study of cytomegalovirus exposure and HLA in healthy donors. Generated by immunoSEQ multiplex PCR, the TCRdb table keeps only in-frame clones and is missing some. The repertoire holds about 90,000 clones, with about 69% as singletons. The sequenced material came from PBMCs. These receptors were taken from a woman younger than 30 in good health and CMV-seropositive. Each CDR3 is given with its conserved first and last residue. The D gene is left open where the match is weak. Where a row states a size, it is once, few, many or the class of an expanded clone; other rows omit it.

j_call: TRBJ1-5; clone_size: -; cdr3_length: 16; v_call: TRBV19; d_call: -; cdr3_nt: TGTGCCAGTAGTTTTAACAGGGAATTGGGCAATCAGCCCCAGCATTTT; cdr3_aa: CASSFNRELGNQPQHF
j_call: TRBJ1-6; clone_size: -; cdr3_length: 15; v_call: TRBV6-6; d_call: -; cdr3_nt: TGTGCCAGCAGGGGAGCGGCAGCCAGAAATTCACCCCTCCACTTT; cdr3_aa: CASRGAAARNSPLHF
j_call: TRBJ2-7; clone_size: -; cdr3_length: 15; v_call: TRBV27; d_call: -; cdr3_nt: TGTGCCAGCAAAACAAGGGGGGACAGCACCTACGAGCAGTACTTC; cdr3_aa: CASKTRGDSTYEQYF
j_call: TRBJ1-5; clone_size: -; cdr3_length: 15; v_call: TRBV7-9; d_call: -; cdr3_nt: TGTGCCAGCAGCTTAGGTGACAGTGCTAATCAGCCCCAGCATTTT; cdr3_aa: CASSLGDSANQPQHF
j_call: TRBJ2-3; clone_size: -; cdr3_length: 17; v_call: TRBV5-8; d_call: TRBD1; cdr3_nt: TGTGCCAGCAGCCTTGCCATCCTTAGGGGGCACACAGATACGCAGTATTTT; cdr3_aa: CASSLAILRGHTDTQYF
j_call: TRBJ1-5; clone_size: -; cdr3_length: 13; v_call: TRBV30; d_call: -; cdr3_nt: TGTGCCTGGAGTCTACAGGGCGATGGGCCCCAGCATTTT; cdr3_aa: CAWSLQGDGPQHF
j_call: TRBJ2-1; clone_size: -; cdr3_length: 16; v_call: TRBV5-1; d_call: -; cdr3_nt: TGCGCCAGCAGCTTGAGGTCGGAGCGGTCCTACAATGAGCAGTTCTTC; cdr3_aa: CASSLRSERSYNEQFF
j_call: TRBJ1-3; clone_size: -; cdr3_length: 15; v_call: TRBV28; d_call: -; cdr3_nt: TGTGCCAGCAGTTTTGCCGCGAGCTCCGGAAACACCATATATTTT; cdr3_aa: CASSFAASSGNTIYF
j_call: TRBJ1-2; clone_size: -; cdr3_length: 14; v_call: TRBV27; d_call: -; cdr3_nt: TGTGCCAGCAGTCCGGGAGAGGTGGGCTATGGCTACACCTTC; cdr3_aa: CASSPGEVGYGYTF
j_call: TRBJ2-5; clone_size: -; cdr3_length: 14; v_call: TRBV7-2; d_call: TRBD1; cdr3_nt: TGTGCCAGCAGCTTAGATTCAGGGGGAGAGACCCAGTACTTC; cdr3_aa: CASSLDSGGETQYF
j_call: TRBJ1-2; clone_size: once; cdr3_length: 15; v_call: TRBV6-5; d_call: TRBD1; cdr3_nt: TGTGCCAGCAGTACAGGGGGAGGGGACAGCTATGGCTACACCTTC; cdr3_aa: CASSTGGGDSYGYTF
j_call: TRBJ1-1; clone_size: -; cdr3_length: 15; v_call: TRBV11-2; d_call: TRBD1; cdr3_nt: TGTGCCAGCAGCCCCATCAGGGGGCTAGGCACTGAAGCTTTCTTT; cdr3_aa: CASSPIRGLGTEAFF
j_call: TRBJ2-5; clone_size: -; cdr3_length: 15; v_call: TRBV27; d_call: -; cdr3_nt: TGTGCCAGCAGTTTTCAGGCGGGGTGGGAAGAGACCCAGTACTTC; cdr3_aa: CASSFQAGWEETQYF
j_call: TRBJ2-7; clone_size: -; cdr3_length: 15; v_call: TRBV10-1; d_call: TRBD2; cdr3_nt: TGCGCCAGCCCTCCGCGGGAGGGCCAGACCTACGAGCAGTACTTC; cdr3_aa: CASPPREGQTYEQYF
j_call: TRBJ2-6; clone_size: -; cdr3_length: 16; v_call: TRBV7-7; d_call: TRBD1; cdr3_nt: TGTGCCAGCAGCTTGAACCGGCTAACAGGGGATGGCGTCCTGACTTTC; cdr3_aa: CASSLNRLTGDGVLTF
j_call: TRBJ2-5; clone_size: -; cdr3_length: 14; v_call: TRBV6-5; d_call: TRBD1; cdr3_nt: TGTGCCAGCACCCTACGACAGGGTAGAGAGACCCAGTACTTC; cdr3_aa: CASTLRQGRETQYF
j_call: TRBJ2-7; clone_size: -; cdr3_length: 17; v_call: TRBV5-1; d_call: TRBD2; cdr3_nt: TGCGCCAGCAGCCTGAGAGAGACTAGCGGTTACTCCTACGAGCAGTACTTC; cdr3_aa: CASSLRETSGYSYEQYF
j_call: TRBJ2-7; clone_size: few; cdr3_length: 14; v_call: TRBV5-8; d_call: TRBD2; cdr3_nt: TGTGCCAGCTGTTCGGGACTAGCCACCTACGAGCAGTACTTC; cdr3_aa: CASCSGLATYEQYF
j_call: TRBJ1-3; clone_size: few; cdr3_length: 14; v_call: TRBV13; d_call: TRBD1; cdr3_nt: TGTGCCAGCAGGGGACAGGGCTCTGGAAACACCATATATTTT; cdr3_aa: CASRGQGSGNTIYF
j_call: TRBJ2-7; clone_size: -; cdr3_length: 15; v_call: TRBV7-9; d_call: TRBD1; cdr3_nt: TGTGCCAGCAGCGCCCGGGACAGGGGACCGTACGAGCAGTACTTC; cdr3_aa: CASSARDRGPYEQYF
j_call: TRBJ1-5; clone_size: -; cdr3_length: 16; v_call: TRBV7-2; d_call: -; cdr3_nt: TGTGCCAGCAGCCTAGAGGTAGGAAGGGGTAATCAGCCCCAGCATTTT; cdr3_aa: CASSLEVGRGNQPQHF
j_call: TRBJ1-1; clone_size: -; cdr3_length: 14; v_call: TRBV5-4; d_call: TRBD1; cdr3_nt: TGTGCCAGCAGCTTGGATAACAGGGGACCTGAAGCTTTCTTT; cdr3_aa: CASSLDNRGPEAFF
j_call: TRBJ1-2; clone_size: -; cdr3_length: 16; v_call: TRBV28; d_call: TRBD1; cdr3_nt: TGTGCCAGCAGTTGGAAACAGGGGGCAGAAGACTATGGCTACACCTTC; cdr3_aa: CASSWKQGAEDYGYTF
j_call: TRBJ1-2; clone_size: once; cdr3_length: 13; v_call: TRBV19; d_call: TRBD1; cdr3_nt: TGTGCCAGTACCTGGACAGGAGGAGGCGGCTACACCTTC; cdr3_aa: CASTWTGGGGYTF
j_call: TRBJ2-3; clone_size: -; cdr3_length: 17; v_call: TRBV7-3; d_call: TRBD2; cdr3_nt: TGTGCCAGCAGCTTTGGGGCTAGCGGGGGGGCCGTAGATACGCAGTATTTT; cdr3_aa: CASSFGASGGAVDTQYF
j_call: TRBJ1-6; clone_size: -; cdr3_length: 15; v_call: TRBV11-1; d_call: TRBD1; cdr3_nt: TGTGCCAGCAGCTTAGGGCAGGGGGTCTATTCACCCCTCCACTTT; cdr3_aa: CASSLGQGVYSPLHF
j_call: TRBJ2-7; clone_size: few; cdr3_length: 14; v_call: TRBV15; d_call: -; cdr3_nt: TGTGCCACGCAAGTAGGGGAGGAGGCCTACGAGCAGTACTTC; cdr3_aa: CATQVGEEAYEQYF
j_call: TRBJ2-7; clone_size: -; cdr3_length: 14; v_call: TRBV5-4; d_call: TRBD1; cdr3_nt: TGTGCCAGCAGCTCCGGGACAGGGTTCTACGAGCAGTACTTC; cdr3_aa: CASSSGTGFYEQYF
j_call: TRBJ2-3; clone_size: -; cdr3_length: 15; v_call: TRBV9; d_call: TRBD2; cdr3_nt: TGTGCCAGCAGCGTATTTGGGGGACTAGCAGATACGCAGTATTTT; cdr3_aa: CASSVFGGLADTQYF
j_call: TRBJ2-7; clone_size: few; cdr3_length: 12; v_call: TRBV11-2; d_call: -; cdr3_nt: TGTGCCAGCAGCCCAGGGGTTTACGAGCAGTACTTC; cdr3_aa: CASSPGVYEQYF
j_call: TRBJ2-1; clone_size: few; cdr3_length: 15; v_call: TRBV9; d_call: -; cdr3_nt: TGTGCCAGCAGCGTGGGCAGTGGTAACTACAATGAGCAGTTCTTC; cdr3_aa: CASSVGSGNYNEQFF
j_call: TRBJ1-2; clone_size: few; cdr3_length: 13; v_call: TRBV28; d_call: -; cdr3_nt: TGTGCCAGCAGCCCCACGACAGGATGGGGCTACACCTTC; cdr3_aa: CASSPTTGWGYTF
j_call: TRBJ2-7; clone_size: -; cdr3_length: 15; v_call: TRBV7-2; d_call: TRBD2; cdr3_nt: TGTGCCAGCAGCCTTAGCGGGTTTAGCTCCTACGAGCAGTACTTC; cdr3_aa: CASSLSGFSSYEQYF
j_call: TRBJ2-5; clone_size: -; cdr3_length: 13; v_call: TRBV5-4; d_call: -; cdr3_nt: TGTGCCAGCAGCTCCGGGGTGTCAGAGACCCAGTACTTC; cdr3_aa: CASSSGVSETQYF
j_call: TRBJ1-1; clone_size: -; cdr3_length: 18; v_call: TRBV11-1; d_call: TRBD1; cdr3_nt: TGTGCCAGCAGCCCCCGGACAGGGGCGGGCGGCATGAACACTGAAGCTTTCTTT; cdr3_aa: CASSPRTGAGGMNTEAFF
j_call: TRBJ2-2; clone_size: -; cdr3_length: 14; v_call: TRBV5-1; d_call: -; cdr3_nt: TGCGCCAGCAGACGGATGGGGGGCACCGGGGAGCTGTTTTTT; cdr3_aa: CASRRMGGTGELFF
j_call: TRBJ2-4; clone_size: few; cdr3_length: 15; v_call: TRBV9; d_call: TRBD2; cdr3_nt: TGTGCCAGCAGCGAGCGGGGGGGCCTTGGAAACATTCAGTACTTC; cdr3_aa: CASSERGGLGNIQYF
j_call: TRBJ2-7; clone_size: -; cdr3_length: 16; v_call: TRBV7-2; d_call: TRBD2; cdr3_nt: TGTGCCAGCAGCAAAGTAGCGGGAGGGCCGAACTACGAGCAGTACTTC; cdr3_aa: CASSKVAGGPNYEQYF
j_call: TRBJ1-1; clone_size: -; cdr3_length: 16; v_call: TRBV6-5; d_call: TRBD1; cdr3_nt: TGTGCCAGCAATTACCCAGGGGGCAGCTGGAGCACTGAAGCTTTCTTT; cdr3_aa: CASNYPGGSWSTEAFF
j_call: TRBJ1-2; clone_size: -; cdr3_length: 14; v_call: TRBV5-1; d_call: -; cdr3_nt: TGCGCCAGCAGCTGGGATGGGGAGGTCGATGGCTACACCTTC; cdr3_aa: CASSWDGEVDGYTF
j_call: TRBJ2-2; clone_size: -; cdr3_length: 16; v_call: TRBV5-6; d_call: -; cdr3_nt: TGTGCCAGCAGCTCCCTGGGGGGGGGCCCCACCGGGGAGCTGTTTTTT; cdr3_aa: CASSSLGGGPTGELFF
j_call: TRBJ1-5; clone_size: -; cdr3_length: 12; v_call: TRBV30; d_call: TRBD1; cdr3_nt: TGTGCCTGGGACAGGGACAATCAGCCCCAGCATTTT; cdr3_aa: CAWDRDNQPQHF
j_call: TRBJ2-1; clone_size: -; cdr3_length: 14; v_call: TRBV19; d_call: TRBD2; cdr3_nt: TGTGCCAGTAGTATGCCGGGGAGGGATAATGAGCAGTTCTTC; cdr3_aa: CASSMPGRDNEQFF
j_call: TRBJ1-5; clone_size: once; cdr3_length: 16; v_call: TRBV6-6; d_call: -; cdr3_nt: TGTGCCAGCAGGGTCCTCTTCGGAGAGCGTAATCAGCCCCAGCATTTT; cdr3_aa: CASRVLFGERNQPQHF
j_call: TRBJ2-7; clone_size: -; cdr3_length: 12; v_call: TRBV30; d_call: -; cdr3_nt: TGTGCCTGGAGTGCAGGAACCTACGAGCAGTACTTC; cdr3_aa: CAWSAGTYEQYF
j_call: TRBJ2-3; clone_size: -; cdr3_length: 10; v_call: TRBV9; d_call: -; cdr3_nt: TGTGCCAGCGGCTCGACTGGGCAGTATTTT; cdr3_aa: CASGSTGQYF
j_call: TRBJ2-1; clone_size: -; cdr3_length: 16; v_call: TRBV13; d_call: -; cdr3_nt: TGTGCCAGCAGCCCCCGGACAAGGCCATCCTACAATGAGCAGTTCTTC; cdr3_aa: CASSPRTRPSYNEQFF